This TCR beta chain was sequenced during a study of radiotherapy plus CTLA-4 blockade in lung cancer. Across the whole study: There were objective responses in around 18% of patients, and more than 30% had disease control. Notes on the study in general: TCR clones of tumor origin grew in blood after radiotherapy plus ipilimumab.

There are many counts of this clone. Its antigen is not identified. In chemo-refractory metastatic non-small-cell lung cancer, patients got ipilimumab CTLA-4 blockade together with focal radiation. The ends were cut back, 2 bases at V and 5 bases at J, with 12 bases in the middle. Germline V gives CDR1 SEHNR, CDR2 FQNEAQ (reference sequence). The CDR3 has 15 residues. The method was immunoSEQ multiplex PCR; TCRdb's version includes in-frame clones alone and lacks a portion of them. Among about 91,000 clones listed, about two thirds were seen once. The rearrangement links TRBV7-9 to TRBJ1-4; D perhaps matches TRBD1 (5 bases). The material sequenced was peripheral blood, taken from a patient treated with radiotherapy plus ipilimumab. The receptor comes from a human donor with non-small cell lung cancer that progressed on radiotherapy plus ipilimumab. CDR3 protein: CASSLSVQGNEKLFF. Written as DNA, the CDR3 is TGTGCCAGCAGCTTATCGGTCCAGGGAAATGAAAAACTGTTTTTT. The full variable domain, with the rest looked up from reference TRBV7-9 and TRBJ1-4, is DTGVSQNPRHKITKRGQNVTFRCDPISEHNRLYWYRQTLGQGPEFLTYFQNEAQLEKSRLLSDRFSAERPKGSFSTLEIQRTEQGDSAMYLCASSLSVQGNEKLFFGSGTQLSVL.